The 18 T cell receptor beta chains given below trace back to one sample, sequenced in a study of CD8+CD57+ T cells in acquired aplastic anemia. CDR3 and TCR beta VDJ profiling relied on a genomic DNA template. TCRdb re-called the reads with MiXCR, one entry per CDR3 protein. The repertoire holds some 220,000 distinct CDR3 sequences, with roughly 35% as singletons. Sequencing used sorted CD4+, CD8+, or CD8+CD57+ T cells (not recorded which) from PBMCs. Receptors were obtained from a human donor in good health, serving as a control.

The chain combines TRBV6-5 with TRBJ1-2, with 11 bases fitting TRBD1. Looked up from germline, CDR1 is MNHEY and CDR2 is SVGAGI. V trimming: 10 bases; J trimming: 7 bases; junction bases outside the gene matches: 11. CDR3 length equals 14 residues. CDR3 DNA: TGTGCCATCAGGGGACAGGGGGAGACCGGTGGCTACACCTTC. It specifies CAIRGQGETGGYTF.

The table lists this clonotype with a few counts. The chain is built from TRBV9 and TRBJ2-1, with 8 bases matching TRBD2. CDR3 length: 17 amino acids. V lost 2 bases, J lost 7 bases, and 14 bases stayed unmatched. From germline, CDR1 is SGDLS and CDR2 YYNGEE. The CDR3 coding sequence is TGTGCCAGCAGCGTCAGCCTGACCGGGACTAGGGGGAATGAGCAGTTCTTC. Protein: CASSVSLTGTRGNEQFF. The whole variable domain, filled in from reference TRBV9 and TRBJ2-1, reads DSGVTQTPKHLITATGQRVTLRCSPRSGDLSVYWYQQSLDQGLQFLIQYYNGEERAKGNILERFSAQQFPDLHSELNLSSLELGDSALYFCASSVSLTGTRGNEQFFGPGTRLTVL.

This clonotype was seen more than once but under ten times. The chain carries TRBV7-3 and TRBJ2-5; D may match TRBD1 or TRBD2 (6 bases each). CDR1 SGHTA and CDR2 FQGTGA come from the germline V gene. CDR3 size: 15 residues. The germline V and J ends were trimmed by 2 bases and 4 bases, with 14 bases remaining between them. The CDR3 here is CASSLFGGPGETQYF. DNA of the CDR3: TGTGCCAGCAGCTTATTCGGGGGCCCCGGAGAGACCCAGTACTTC. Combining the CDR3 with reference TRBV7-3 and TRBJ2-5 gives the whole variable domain GAGVSQTPSNKVTEKGKYVELRCDPISGHTALYWYRQSLGQGPEFLIYFQGTGAADDSGLPNDRFFAVRPEGSVSTLKIQRTERGDSAVYLCASSLFGGPGETQYFGPGTRLLVL.

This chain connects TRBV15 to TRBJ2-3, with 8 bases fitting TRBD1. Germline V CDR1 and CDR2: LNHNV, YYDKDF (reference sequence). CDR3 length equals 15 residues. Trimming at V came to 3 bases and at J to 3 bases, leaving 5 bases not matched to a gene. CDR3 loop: CATSSLTGVTDTQYF. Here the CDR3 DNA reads TGTGCCACCAGCAGCTTGACAGGGGTGACAGATACGCAGTATTTT.

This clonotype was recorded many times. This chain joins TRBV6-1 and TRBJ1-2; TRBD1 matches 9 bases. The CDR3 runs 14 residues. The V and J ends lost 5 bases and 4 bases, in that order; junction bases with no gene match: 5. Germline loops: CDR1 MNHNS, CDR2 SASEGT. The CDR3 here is CASSPGQGFYGYTF. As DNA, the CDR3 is TGTGCCAGCAGTCCGGGACAGGGATTCTATGGCTACACCTTC.

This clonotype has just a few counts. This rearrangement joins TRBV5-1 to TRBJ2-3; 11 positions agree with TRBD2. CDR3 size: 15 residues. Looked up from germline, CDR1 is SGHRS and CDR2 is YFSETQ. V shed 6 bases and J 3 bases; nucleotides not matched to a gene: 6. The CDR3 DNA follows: TGCGCCAGCAAAAAACTAGCGGGAGTGACAGATACGCAGTATTTT. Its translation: CASKKLAGVTDTQYF.

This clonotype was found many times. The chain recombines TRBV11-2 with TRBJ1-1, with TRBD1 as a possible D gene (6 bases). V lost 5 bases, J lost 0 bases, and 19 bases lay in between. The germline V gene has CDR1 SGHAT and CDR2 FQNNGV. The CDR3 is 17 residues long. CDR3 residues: CASSLRPQGAMNTEAFF. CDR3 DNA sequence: TGTGCCAGCAGCCTACGCCCACAGGGCGCTATGAACACTGAAGCTTTCTTT.

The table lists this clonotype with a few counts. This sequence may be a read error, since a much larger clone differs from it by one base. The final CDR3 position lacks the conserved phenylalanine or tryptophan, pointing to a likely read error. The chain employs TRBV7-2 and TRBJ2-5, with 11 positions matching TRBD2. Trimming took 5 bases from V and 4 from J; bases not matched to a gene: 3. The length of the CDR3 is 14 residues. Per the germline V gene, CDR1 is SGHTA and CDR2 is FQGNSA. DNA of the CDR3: TGTGCCAGCAGCAGCGGGACTAGCGGAGAGACCCAGTACCTC. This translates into CASSSGTSGETQYL.

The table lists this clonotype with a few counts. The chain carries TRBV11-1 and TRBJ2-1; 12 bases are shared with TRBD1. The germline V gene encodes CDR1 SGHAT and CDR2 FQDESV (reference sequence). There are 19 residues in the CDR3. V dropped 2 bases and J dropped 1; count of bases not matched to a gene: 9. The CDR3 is CASSLMGTGGKISYNEQFF. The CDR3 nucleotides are TGTGCCAGCAGCTTAATGGGGACAGGGGGCAAAATATCCTACAATGAGCAGTTCTTC.

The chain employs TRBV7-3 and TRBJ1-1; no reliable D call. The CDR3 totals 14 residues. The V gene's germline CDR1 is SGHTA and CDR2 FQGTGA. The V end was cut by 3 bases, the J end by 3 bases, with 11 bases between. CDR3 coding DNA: TGTGCCAGCAGCTTTCTCCCCTGTGACACTGAAGCTTTCTTT. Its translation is CASSFLPCDTEAFF.

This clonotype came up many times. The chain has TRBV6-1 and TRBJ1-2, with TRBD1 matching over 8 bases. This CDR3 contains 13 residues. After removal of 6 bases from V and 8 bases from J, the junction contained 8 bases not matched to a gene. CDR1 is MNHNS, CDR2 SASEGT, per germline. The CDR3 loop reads CASRIDRGNGYTF. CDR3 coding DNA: TGTGCCAGCAGGATAGACAGGGGTAACGGCTACACCTTC.

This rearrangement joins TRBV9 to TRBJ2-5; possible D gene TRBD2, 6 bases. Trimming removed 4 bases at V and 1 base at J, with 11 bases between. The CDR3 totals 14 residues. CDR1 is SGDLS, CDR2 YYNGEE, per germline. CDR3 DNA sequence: TGTGCCAGCAGCCATCTCGGGAGCCAAGAGACCCAGTACTTC. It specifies CASSHLGSQETQYF.

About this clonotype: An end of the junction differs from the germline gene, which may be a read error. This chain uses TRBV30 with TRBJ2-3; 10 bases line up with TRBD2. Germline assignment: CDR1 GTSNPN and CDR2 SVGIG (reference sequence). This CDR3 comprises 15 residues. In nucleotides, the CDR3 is TGTGCCTGGAGTCAACTAGCGGGGTTTACAGATACGCGGTATTTT. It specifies CAWSQLAGFTDTRYF.

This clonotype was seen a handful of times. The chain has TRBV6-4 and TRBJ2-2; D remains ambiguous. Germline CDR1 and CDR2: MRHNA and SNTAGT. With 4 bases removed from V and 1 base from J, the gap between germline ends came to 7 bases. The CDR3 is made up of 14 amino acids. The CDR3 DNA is TGTGCCAGCAGTGTAGAACAGAACACCGGGGAGCTGTTTTTT. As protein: CASSVEQNTGELFF.

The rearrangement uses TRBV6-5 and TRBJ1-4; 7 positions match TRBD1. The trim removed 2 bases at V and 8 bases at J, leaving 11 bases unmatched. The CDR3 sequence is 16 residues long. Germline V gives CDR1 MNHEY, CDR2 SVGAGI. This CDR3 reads CASSYRDSRSGEKLFF. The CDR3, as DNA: TGTGCCAGCAGTTACCGGGACAGTAGGTCGGGAGAAAAACTGTTTTTT.

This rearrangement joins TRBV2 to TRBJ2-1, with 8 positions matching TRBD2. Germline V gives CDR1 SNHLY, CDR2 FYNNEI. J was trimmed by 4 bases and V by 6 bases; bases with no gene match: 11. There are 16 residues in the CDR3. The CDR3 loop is CASRAYSGNLYNEQFF. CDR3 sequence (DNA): TGTGCCAGCAGAGCATATAGCGGGAACCTATACAATGAGCAGTTCTTC.

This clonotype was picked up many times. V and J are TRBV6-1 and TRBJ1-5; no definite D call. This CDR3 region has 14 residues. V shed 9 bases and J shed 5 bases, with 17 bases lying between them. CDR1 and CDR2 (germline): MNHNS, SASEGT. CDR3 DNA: TGTGCCAGTAACCAAGGGAACACAGATCAGCCCCAGCATTTT. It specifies CASNQGNTDQPQHF.

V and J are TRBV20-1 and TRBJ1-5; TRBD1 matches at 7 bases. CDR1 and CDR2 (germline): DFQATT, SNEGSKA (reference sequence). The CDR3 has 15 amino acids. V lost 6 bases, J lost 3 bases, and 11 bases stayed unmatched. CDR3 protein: CSASYQTGDNQPQHF. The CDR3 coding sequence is TGCAGTGCCAGTTACCAAACAGGGGACAATCAGCCCCAGCATTTT.